One and the same sample provided the 30 T cell receptor beta chains below, sequenced in a study of blood T cells in healthy people across ages. PCR was performed a second time for about 7 to 11 cycles using a sample-barcoded 5' primer and a J-beta primer mix. MiXCR, applied by TCRdb to the 5' RACE reads, yields one record per CDR3 protein. The sample lists hundreds of thousands of distinct CDR3 sequences, about three fifths occurring once. Sequenced input: blood. The receptors originated from a man between 25 and 39 years old in good health.

The chain is built from TRBV10-3 and TRBJ2-4; the D gene is possibly TRBD1 (6 bases). CDR1 and CDR2 (germline): ENHRY, SYGVKD. The germline V and J ends were trimmed by 0 bases and 1 base, with 16 bases remaining between them. This CDR3 contains 18 residues. The CDR3 sequence: CAISESNPQGLAKNIQYF. The CDR3 nucleotides read TGTGCCATCAGTGAGTCAAATCCACAGGGTCTGGCCAAAAACATTCAGTACTTC.

This sequence joins TRBV3-1 and TRBJ2-1, with D possibly TRBD2 on 5 matching bases. V shed 7 bases and J shed 0 bases, with 10 bases lying between them. The CDR3 runs 14 residues. Germline assignment: CDR1 LGHDT and CDR2 YNNKEL (reference sequence). The DNA for the CDR3 is TGTGCCAGCACTACGGGAATCTCCTACAATGAGCAGTTCTTC. Protein sequence: CASTTGISYNEQFF.

The chain joins TRBV20-1 to TRBJ2-1, with D uncertain. V was shortened by 1 base and J by 3 bases, with 7 bases between the two germline ends. Germline lookup yields CDR1 DFQATT and CDR2 SNEGSKA (reference sequence). This CDR3 is 13 amino acids long. This CDR3 is CSARASFYNEQFF. DNA for the CDR3: TGCAGTGCTAGAGCGTCTTTCTACAATGAGCAGTTCTTC.

The DNA of the CDR3 is TGTGCCAGCAGTCGAACTAGAGTCGGGGAGCTGTTTTTT. Its translation: CASSRTRVGELFF. The chain is built from TRBV13 and TRBJ2-2; possibly TRBD2 for D (5 bases). This CDR3 contains 13 residues. V lost 6 bases to trimming and J lost 7 bases, with 12 bases between them. Germline lookup yields CDR1 PRHDT and CDR2 FYEKMQ (reference sequence).

V and J are TRBV3-1 and TRBJ2-5, with 7 bases lining up with TRBD2. This CDR3 is built from 15 residues. CDR1 LGHDT and CDR2 YNNKEL come from the germline V gene (reference sequence). V dropped 0 bases and J dropped 2; count of bases not matched to a gene: 3. CDR3 sequence: CASSQDLGGQETQYF. In DNA, the CDR3 is TGTGCCAGCAGCCAAGATCTGGGAGGGCAAGAGACCCAGTACTTC.

Concerning this clonotype itself: One end of the junction varies from germline; a read error may be responsible. The rearrangement joins TRBV5-1 to TRBJ2-1, with D unresolved. Germline values: CDR1 SGHRS, CDR2 YFSETQ. The CDR3 sequence is 11 residues long. CDR3 loop: CAISADNEQFF. The CDR3 DNA follows: TGCGCCATCAGCGCAGACAATGAGCAGTTCTTC.

The V call is TRBV29-1, the J call TRBJ2-7, with TRBD1 as a possible D gene (6 bases). Matching the DNA end better, TRBJ2-5 makes the J call doubtful. CDR1 and CDR2 from the germline V gene are SQVTM and ANQGSEA. The CDR3 covers 13 residues. The CDR3 DNA is TGCAGCGTTGTGACTACAGGGTGGTTGACCCAGTACTTC. Its translation: CSVVTTGWLTQYF.

DNA of the CDR3: TGTGCCAGCAGCTTAAGCGGGGGGAGCCTATCCTACGAGCAGTACTTC. Protein sequence: CASSLSGGSLSYEQYF. V and J are TRBV7-2 and TRBJ2-7, with 9 positions matching TRBD2. V lost 2 bases to trimming and J lost 1 base; unmatched junction nucleotides: 6. There are 16 residues in the CDR3. Germline V gives CDR1 SGHTA, CDR2 FQGNSA.

This sequence joins TRBV12-3 or TRBV12-4 and TRBJ2-7; D is undetermined. V was pared by 5 bases and J by 7 bases, with 6 bases between. CDR3 length equals 10 residues. CDR3 sequence: CASSIREQYF. The CDR3 bases are TGTGCCAGCAGTATTCGGGAGCAGTACTTC.

The chain recombines TRBV15 with TRBJ2-1; TRBD1 or TRBD2 may be the D gene (5 bases each). CDR3 length: 15 residues. Germline V CDR1 and CDR2: LNHNV, YYDKDF (reference sequence). V gave up 7 bases and J gave up 6 bases, with 19 bases separating them. This chain's CDR3 is CATTTAVSGGNEQFF. Written as DNA, the CDR3 is TGTGCCACCACCACGGCGGTATCTGGGGGCAATGAGCAGTTCTTC. The complete variable domain, with remaining parts taken from reference TRBV15 and TRBJ2-1, reads DAMVIQNPRYQVTQFGKPVTLSCSQTLNHNVMYWYQQKSSQAPKLLFHYYDKDFNNEADTPDNFQSRRPNTSFCFLDIRSPGLGDTAMYLCATTTAVSGGNEQFFGPGTRLTVL.

This clonotype was detected only once. Since a much larger clone is just one base distant, this may be a read error. This chain uses TRBV27 with TRBJ2-1, with a weak D call TRBD1 (7 bases). V shed 5 bases and J shed 13 bases, with 15 bases lying between them. The CDR3 covers 12 residues. CDR1 and CDR2 from the germline V gene are MNHEY and SMNVEV (reference sequence). The CDR3 region has the DNA TGTGCCAGCAGTCGGACAGGAGGGACCCAGTTCTTC. Translating gives CASSRTGGTQFF.

V is TRBV7-9 and J is TRBJ1-6; D ambiguous. The CDR3 has 13 amino acids. The V and J ends lost 3 bases and 8 bases respectively, with 8 bases between them. The germline V gene encodes CDR1 SEHNR and CDR2 FQNEAQ (reference sequence). Here the CDR3 reads CASSLQKDSPLHF. The CDR3 DNA follows: TGTGCCAGCAGCTTGCAGAAAGATTCACCCCTCCACTTT.

This chain links TRBV12-3 or TRBV12-4 with TRBJ1-2; D not resolved. V lost 3 bases and J lost 6, with 11 bases in between. The CDR3 spans 13 residues. The CDR3 DNA reads as TGTGCCAGCAGTTTGTTGGGCCAGGATGGCTACACCTTC. Its protein product is CASSLLGQDGYTF.

The V call is TRBV10-3, the J call TRBJ2-1; D unclear. The V end was cut by 0 bases, the J end by 8 bases, with 8 bases between. Germline V gene data show CDR1 as ENHRY and CDR2 as SYGVKD. The CDR3 runs 13 residues. The CDR3 here is CAISESGLYEQFF. The CDR3 DNA reads as TGTGCCATCAGTGAGTCGGGGTTGTATGAGCAGTTCTTC.

The DNA of the CDR3 is TGCAGTGCTACTGCGGGGGTACAAGAGACCCAGTACTTC. It codes for CSATAGVQETQYF. This chain connects TRBV20-1 to TRBJ2-7, with 7 bases lining up with TRBD2. The DNA end is a closer match to TRBJ2-5, so the J assignment may be wrong. The CDR3 loop spans 13 amino acids. CDR1 is DFQATT and CDR2 is SNEGSKA in the germline V gene (reference sequence).

The V and J genes are TRBV20-1 and TRBJ2-7, with D possibly being TRBD1 (5 bases). In germline, CDR1 is DFQATT, CDR2 SNEGSKA (reference sequence). The CDR3 has 13 amino acids. Trimming stripped 1 base from V and 2 bases from J, with 9 bases between. This chain's CDR3 is CSARVLRAYEQYF. The CDR3 bases are TGCAGTGCTAGAGTCCTCAGGGCCTACGAGCAGTACTTC.

This clonotype is a singleton in its sample. V is TRBV3-1 and J is TRBJ2-4; D is perhaps TRBD2 (6 bases). TRBJ2-5 explains the end of the DNA better; the J call may be wrong. The CDR3 extends over 16 amino acids. CDR1 is LGHDT, CDR2 YNNKEL, per germline (reference sequence). The CDR3 nucleotides are TGTGCCAGCAGCCAGCAACTAGCCTCGGGTCTAGAGACCCAGTACTTC. This gives the protein CASSQQLASGLETQYF.

This clonotype was recorded once. The chain employs TRBV4-1 and TRBJ1-1; D may be TRBD1 (6 bases). Germline V gives CDR1 MGHRA, CDR2 YSYEKL. The CDR3 extends over 15 amino acids. V dropped 5 bases and J dropped 4 bases, with 17 bases sitting between them. The CDR3 here is CASSFQKQGFTEAFF. In DNA form, the CDR3 reads TGCGCCAGCAGCTTCCAAAAACAGGGCTTCACTGAAGCTTTCTTT.

Remarks on this clonotype: The germline gene is not matched at one end of the junction; a read error may be the cause. The V and J genes are TRBV20-1 and TRBJ2-6, with D possibly being TRBD1 (5 bases). The CDR3 runs to 15 residues. Germline V lookup: CDR1 DFQATT, CDR2 SNEGSKA (reference sequence). The CDR3 is CSARPLLSGANVLTF. Here the CDR3 DNA reads TGCAGTGCTAGACCCCTTTTATCTGGGGCCAACGTCCTGACTTTT.

The chain's CDR3 is CASSQEREEVYGYTF. The CDR3, as DNA: TGTGCCAGCAGCCAAGAGCGTGAGGAAGTCTATGGCTACACCTTC. The rearrangement links TRBV4-2 to TRBJ1-2; D remains ambiguous. The CDR3 runs 15 residues. V lost 0 bases and J 4 bases, leaving 12 bases between the germline ends. Germline assignment: CDR1 LGHNA and CDR2 YNFKEQ.

This clonotype was detected a few times. This chain connects TRBV29-1 to TRBJ2-3; D remains ambiguous. The germline gives CDR1 SQVTM, CDR2 ANQGSEA. The CDR3 is 15 residues long. Trimming cost V 0 bases and J 0 bases, with 10 bases left between them. CDR3 region: CSVEDSIRSTDTQYF. The CDR3 coding sequence is TGCAGCGTTGAAGATAGCATTCGGAGCACAGATACGCAGTATTTT.

The J gene is TRBJ1-6, the V gene TRBV21-1. TRBV21-1 has pseudogene status. CDR3 length equals 16 residues. As DNA, the CDR3 is TGTGCCAGCAGCAACGAGCCAAGCTCCTATAATTCACCCCTCCACTTT. It encodes CASSNEPSSYNSPLHF.

The V and J genes are TRBV4-1 and TRBJ2-1; 9 nucleotides align to TRBD2. The end of the DNA fits TRBJ2-7 better, so the J call may be wrong. Germline-derived CDR1 and CDR2 are MGHRA and YSYEKL. This CDR3 is built from 17 residues. DNA of the CDR3: TGCGCCAGCAGCCAAGACCCCGCGCTAGCGGGGTACAATGAGCAGTACTTC. As protein: CASSQDPALAGYNEQYF.

The V and J genes are TRBV4-3 and TRBJ2-7; no clear D gene. Trimming cost V 0 bases and J 0 bases, with 9 bases left between them. Germline assignment: CDR1 LGHNA and CDR2 YSLEER. The CDR3 extends over 15 amino acids. The CDR3 coding sequence is TGCGCCAGCAGCCAAGACAGGTCGTCCTCCTACGAGCAGTACTTC. It encodes CASSQDRSSSYEQYF.

V gene TRBV11-2 combines with J gene TRBJ2-7, with a tentative D call TRBD2 (6 bases). Germline lookup yields CDR1 SGHAT and CDR2 FQNNGV. The germline V and J ends were trimmed by 4 bases and 4 bases, with 8 bases remaining between them. This CDR3 comprises 12 residues. The CDR3 here is CASSWGEYEQYF. The CDR3 DNA is TGTGCCAGCAGCTGGGGGGAATACGAGCAGTACTTC.

The chain links TRBV2 to TRBJ1-5; D not certain. V shed 4 bases and J shed 2 bases, with 9 bases lying between them. Germline V gene lookup returns CDR1 SNHLY and CDR2 FYNNEI. The CDR3 is 14 amino acids. This CDR3 is CASSGGMGNQPQHF. CDR3 bases: TGTGCCAGCAGTGGGGGAATGGGCAATCAGCCCCAGCATTTT. Full variable domain (outside the CDR3, taken from reference TRBV2 and TRBJ1-5): EPEVTQTPSHQVTQMGQEVILRCVPISNHLYFYWYRQILGQKVEFLVSFYNNEISEKSEIFDDQFSVERPDGSNFTLKIRSTKLEDSAMYFCASSGGMGNQPQHFGDGTRLSIL.

This clonotype occurred many times. The chain recombines TRBV29-1 with TRBJ2-4; 9 bases match TRBD2. V gave up 7 bases and J gave up 8 bases; unmatched junction bases: 6. CDR1 SQVTM and CDR2 ANQGSEA come from the germline V gene. This CDR3 is 12 amino acids long. CDR3 nucleotide sequence: TGCAGCGCATTAGCGGGAGAGGACATTCAGTACTTC. As protein: CSALAGEDIQYF.

V is TRBV5-1 and J is TRBJ2-7, with 8 bases matching TRBD2. J lost 0 bases, V lost 8 bases, and 7 bases had no gene match. Germline CDR1 is SGHRS and CDR2 is YFSETQ. The CDR3 spans 14 residues. The CDR3 protein is CASRGGPSSYEQYF. CDR3 nucleotide sequence: TGCGCCAGTCGGGGGGGACCTAGCTCCTACGAGCAGTACTTC.

The V and J genes are TRBV5-1 and TRBJ2-1, with TRBD2 matching over 12 bases. V lost 2 bases to trimming and J lost 5 bases; unmatched junction nucleotides: 2. Germline lookup yields CDR1 SGHRS and CDR2 YFSETQ. The CDR3 covers 15 residues. DNA of the CDR3: TGCGCCAGCAGCTTAGGGACTAGCGGGCACAATGAGCAGTTCTTC. Its translation: CASSLGTSGHNEQFF. The complete variable domain, with remaining parts taken from reference TRBV5-1 and TRBJ2-1, reads KAGVTQTPRYLIKTRGQQVTLSCSPISGHRSVSWYQQTPGQGLQFLFEYFSETQRNKGNFPGRFSGRQFSNSRSEMNVSTLELGDSALYLCASSLGTSGHNEQFFGPGTRLTVL.

The chain has TRBV9 and TRBJ2-3, with D possibly being TRBD2 (6 bases). V lost 3 bases, J lost 14 bases, and 25 bases lay in between. Germline V gene lookup returns CDR1 SGDLS and CDR2 YYNGEE. The CDR3 covers 15 residues. CDR3 sequence reads: CASSAETSSVPVVYF. DNA for the CDR3: TGTGCCAGCAGCGCTGAGACTAGTTCAGTACCAGTAGTGTATTTT.